These 22 T cell receptor beta chains share one sample of origin, sequenced in a study of OX40 agonist ivuxolimab in advanced cancers. Sequenced by immunoSEQ multiplex PCR; TCRdb stores in-frame clones only, minus some. This sample has some 74,000 clones, with roughly 90% found just once. Sequenced here: CD4+ or CD8+ T cells sorted from blood, sampled in a trial of the OX40 agonist ivuxolimab. The receptors come from an adult with an advanced solid tumor such as melanoma, head and neck, liver or kidney cancer.

The chain carries TRBV29-1 and TRBJ1-2; D possibly corresponds to TRBD1 (5 bases). The CDR3 runs to 15 residues. With 8 bases removed from V and 4 bases from J, the gap between germline ends came to 23 bases. Germline V lookup: CDR1 SQVTM, CDR2 ANQGSEA. The CDR3 bases are TGCAGCATTTATCGTCCGGGGACCAAGGGCTATGGCTACACCTTC. Its protein product is CSIYRPGTKGYGYTF.

The genes are TRBV5-5 and TRBJ1-4, with TRBD1 matching 8 bases. Germline CDR1 and CDR2: SGHKS and YYEKEE (reference sequence). The CDR3 spans 14 residues. V lost 0 bases, J lost 5 bases, and 0 bases stayed unmatched. The chain's CDR3 is CASSLGDRNEKLFF. DNA for the CDR3: TGTGCCAGCAGCTTGGGGGACAGGAATGAAAAACTGTTTTTT.

The genes are TRBV7-9 and TRBJ1-4, with 9 bases identical to TRBD1. Trimming took 5 bases from V and 11 from J; bases not matched to a gene: 9. Germline values: CDR1 SEHNR, CDR2 FQNEAQ (reference sequence). The CDR3 spans 14 residues. CDR3 sequence reads: CASSDDRDRAKLFF. DNA of the CDR3: TGTGCCAGCAGCGATGACCGGGACAGGGCTAAACTGTTTTTT.

The rearrangement joins TRBV10-3 to TRBJ2-7; tentatively, D is TRBD2 (5 bases). The CDR3 is 12 residues long. Germline CDR1 ENHRY, CDR2 SYGVKD. Trimming cost V 2 bases and J 7 bases, with 9 bases left between them. The CDR3 region is CAISESGPEQYF. The CDR3 coding sequence is TGTGCCATCAGTGAGAGCGGACCTGAGCAGTACTTC.

The chain uses TRBV2 and TRBJ1-5; 7 nucleotides line up with TRBD1. Germline V CDR1 and CDR2: SNHLY, FYNNEI. The CDR3 spans 15 residues. V gave up 5 bases and J gave up 3 bases; unmatched junction bases: 7. The CDR3 region is CASSQMGQTNQPQHF. The DNA for the CDR3 is TGTGCCAGCAGTCAAATGGGACAGACCAATCAGCCCCAGCATTTT.

The chain joins TRBV6-5 to TRBJ2-6; no clear D gene. Germline lookup yields CDR1 MNHEY and CDR2 SVGAGI. V lost 5 bases to trimming and J lost 1 base, with 9 bases between them. The CDR3 is made up of 15 amino acids. The DNA of the CDR3 is TGTGCCAGCAGTCCCGCGGTTTCTGGGGCCAACGTCCTGACTTTC. Residues: CASSPAVSGANVLTF.

This chain connects TRBV6-7 to TRBJ1-2; 11 bases align to TRBD1. TRBV6-7 is an open reading frame whose function is uncertain. V lost 0 bases, J lost 2 bases, and 11 bases stayed unmatched. The CDR3 loop spans 19 amino acids. CDR3 in amino acids: CASSYSRDRGNMRNYGYTF. As DNA, the CDR3 is TGTGCCAGCAGTTACTCCCGGGACAGGGGGAATATGAGGAACTATGGCTACACCTTC.

The chain employs TRBV5-1 and TRBJ2-3; D is tentatively TRBD1 or TRBD2 (5 bases each). The CDR3 totals 15 residues. The germline V gene encodes CDR1 SGHRS and CDR2 YFSETQ. Trimming pared 7 bases from V and 1 base from J, leaving 16 bases between. CDR3 DNA: TGCGCCAGCTTCGCAGGGAGCTTGGGCACAGATACGCAGTATTTT. Its translation: CASFAGSLGTDTQYF.

This rearrangement joins TRBV5-1 to TRBJ2-5, with TRBD1 matching 9 bases. Looked up from germline, CDR1 is SGHRS and CDR2 is YFSETQ. The CDR3 sequence is 14 residues long. The trim removed 0 bases at V and 4 bases at J, leaving 1 base unmatched. The CDR3, as DNA: TGCGCCAGCAGCTTGGTGGGACAGGGAGAGACCCAGTACTTC. This translates into CASSLVGQGETQYF.

The chain uses TRBV2 and TRBJ2-2, with 7 bases identical to TRBD2. CDR3 length equals 16 residues. The germline V gene encodes CDR1 SNHLY and CDR2 FYNNEI. The J segment lost 0 bases and the V segment lost 4 bases, leaving 5 bases of the junction unmatched. The CDR3 here is CASSADGTTNTGELFF. DNA of the CDR3: TGTGCCAGCAGTGCGGATGGGACTACGAACACCGGGGAGCTGTTTTTT. The variable domain in full, with the rest retrieved from reference TRBV2 and TRBJ2-2, is EPEVTQTPSHQVTQMGQEVILRCVPISNHLYFYWYRQILGQKVEFLVSFYNNEISEKSEIFDDQFSVERPDGSNFTLKIRSTKLEDSAMYFCASSADGTTNTGELFFGEGSRLTVL.

The chain uses TRBV20-1 and TRBJ2-1, with D hard to call. Trimming took 6 bases from V and 7 from J, leaving 7 bases between them. Germline V lookup: CDR1 DFQATT, CDR2 SNEGSKA (reference sequence). The CDR3 sequence is 10 residues long. The CDR3 DNA reads as TGCAGTGCAGGTAGGAATGAGCAGTTCTTC. It specifies CSAGRNEQFF.

The chain carries TRBV19 and TRBJ1-1, with TRBD1 matching over 8 bases. V shed 5 bases and J 0 bases; nucleotides not matched to a gene: 8. This CDR3 has 16 amino acids. Germline V gene lookup returns CDR1 LNHDA and CDR2 SQIVND (reference sequence). The CDR3 nucleotides read TGTGCCAGTAGTCTAGGACAGGGTATCATGAACACTGAAGCTTTCTTT. Translating it yields CASSLGQGIMNTEAFF.

This chain uses TRBV6-5 with TRBJ2-7; D uncertain. With 2 bases removed from V and 6 bases from J, the gap between germline ends came to 5 bases. The length of the CDR3 is 11 residues. CDR1 MNHEY and CDR2 SVGAGI come from the germline V gene. The CDR3: CASSYEIEQYF. The CDR3, as DNA: TGTGCCAGCAGTTACGAGATCGAGCAGTACTTC.

The V call is TRBV9, the J call TRBJ1-3, with D possibly matching TRBD1 (6 bases). CDR3 size: 16 residues. V lost 3 bases and J lost 3, with 16 bases in between. CDR1 and CDR2 (germline): SGDLS, YYNGEE. The CDR3 spells CASSARPGGFGNTIYF. CDR3 in DNA: TGTGCCAGCAGCGCCCGGCCCGGGGGCTTTGGAAACACCATATATTTT.

Points on this clone: Other DNA sequences from this sample encode an identical CDR3 as well. The chain couples TRBV7-9 to TRBJ1-5, with 8 positions matching TRBD1. CDR1 is SEHNR, CDR2 FQNEAQ, per germline (reference sequence). V lost 4 bases and J lost 1; bases outside the gene matches: 3. The CDR3 consists of 15 residues. The CDR3 DNA reads TGTGCCAGCAGCTCCGACAGGGGCAGCAATCAGCCCCAGCATTTT. This codes for CASSSDRGSNQPQHF.

The CDR3 bases are TGTGCCAGCTCACCGCCCGGGACATCCTACGAGCAGTACTTC. This codes for CASSPPGTSYEQYF. J is TRBJ2-7 and V is TRBV18; D may be TRBD1 (6 bases). The CDR3 has 14 amino acids. The germline V and J ends were trimmed by 3 bases and 1 base, with 10 bases remaining between them. Germline CDR1 is KGHSH and CDR2 is LQKENI. The full variable domain, with the rest looked up from reference TRBV18 and TRBJ2-7, is NAGVMQNPRHLVRRRGQEARLRCSPMKGHSHVYWYRQLPEEGLKFMVYLQKENIIDESGMPKERFSAEFPKEGPSILRIQQVVRGDSAAYFCASSPPGTSYEQYFGPGTRLTVT.

This chain connects TRBV5-1 to TRBJ2-1, with a weak D call TRBD1 (5 bases). Germline V lookup: CDR1 SGHRS, CDR2 YFSETQ. This CDR3 has 14 residues. V was pared by 0 bases and J by 9 bases, with 13 bases between. The CDR3 nucleotides read TGCGCCAGCAGCTTGGCCCCCACCCAGGGTGAGCAGTTCTTC. Translation gives CASSLAPTQGEQFF.

This clone was seen only once. The chain links TRBV5-1 to TRBJ1-2; tentative D call: TRBD1 (5 bases). The CDR3 spans 15 residues. Trimming stripped 5 bases from V and 0 bases from J, with 14 bases between. Germline CDR1 is SGHRS and CDR2 is YFSETQ. This CDR3 reads CASRYRDGTNYGYTF. DNA of the CDR3: TGCGCCAGCAGATACCGGGACGGGACTAACTATGGCTACACCTTC.

The V and J genes are TRBV2 and TRBJ1-4; perhaps TRBD1 as D (6 bases). Germline CDR1 SNHLY, CDR2 FYNNEI. V shed 8 bases and J shed 8 bases, with 15 bases lying between them. The CDR3 runs to 13 residues. CDR3 nucleotide sequence: TGTGCCAGCTCGCGGGGGCGAGGAGAAAAACTGTTTTTT. Translation gives CASSRGRGEKLFF.

The chain has TRBV2 and TRBJ2-5; the match to TRBD1 covers 10 bases. J lost 4 bases, V lost 7 bases, and 9 bases had no gene match. Germline assignment: CDR1 SNHLY and CDR2 FYNNEI. The CDR3 runs 15 residues. The CDR3 DNA follows: TGTGCCAGCAATCGCGACAGGGGGCTCGTAGAGACCCAGTACTTC. This translates into CASNRDRGLVETQYF.

The chain recombines TRBV7-2 with TRBJ2-1; D is uncertain. Germline lookup yields CDR1 SGHTA and CDR2 FQGNSA. The CDR3 length is 13 residues. Trimming removed 4 bases from V and 7 bases from J, with 11 bases in between. In DNA form, the CDR3 reads TGTGCCAGCAGCTCCGCAAATAAGAATGAGCAGTTCTTC. Its translation: CASSSANKNEQFF.

J is TRBJ1-5 and V is TRBV7-6; TRBD1 matches at 9 bases. The CDR3 contains 15 residues. V shed 1 base, J shed 2 bases, and the junction held 0 bases outside the gene matches. Germline V gene data show CDR1 as SGHVS and CDR2 as FNYEAQ. CDR3 in amino acids: CASSLGTGGNQPQHF. The CDR3 coding sequence is TGTGCCAGCAGCTTAGGGACAGGGGGCAATCAGCCCCAGCATTTT.